This T cell receptor beta chain stems from a study of control samples from healthy donors and cancer patients. Profiled with immunoSEQ multiplex PCR; TCRdb holds only in-frame clones, not every one. The sample yields 99,000 or so clones, around 80% seen once. The germline gives CDR1 MNHEY, CDR2 SMNVEV (reference sequence). The length of the CDR3 is 15 residues. Trimming removed 6 bases from V and 2 bases from J; junction bases left unmatched: 8. J is TRBJ2-3 and V is TRBV27; 7 bases fit TRBD2. The TCR originated in a man in his 60s in good health. Source material: blood. CDR3: CASRPRLATTDTQYF. Here the CDR3 DNA reads TGTGCCAGCAGACCGAGACTAGCTACCACAGATACGCAGTATTTT.